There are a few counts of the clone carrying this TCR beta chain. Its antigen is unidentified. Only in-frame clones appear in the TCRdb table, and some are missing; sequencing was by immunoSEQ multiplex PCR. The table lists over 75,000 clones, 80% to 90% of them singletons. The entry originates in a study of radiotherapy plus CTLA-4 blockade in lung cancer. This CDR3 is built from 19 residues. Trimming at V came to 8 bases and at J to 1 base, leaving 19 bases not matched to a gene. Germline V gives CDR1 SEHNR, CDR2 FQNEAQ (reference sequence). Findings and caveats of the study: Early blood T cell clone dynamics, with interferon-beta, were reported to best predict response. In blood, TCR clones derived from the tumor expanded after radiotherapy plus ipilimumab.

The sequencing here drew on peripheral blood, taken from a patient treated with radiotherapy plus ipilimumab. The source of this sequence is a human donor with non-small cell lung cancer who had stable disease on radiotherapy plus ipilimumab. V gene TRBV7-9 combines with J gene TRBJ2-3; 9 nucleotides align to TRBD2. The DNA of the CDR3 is TGTGCCAGCTCTGGCCTTCAAGTCGGCGGGAGGGCGGGCACAGATACGCAGTATTTT. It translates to CASSGLQVGGRAGTDTQYF.